The text below deals with one TCR beta chain. Its matching antigen is unknown. The entry originates in a study of T cell repertoires in cytomegalovirus infection. Germline loops: CDR1 SGDLS, CDR2 YYNGEE. Trimming pared 3 bases from V and 6 bases from J, leaving 4 bases between. The CDR3 is 11 amino acids. Study conclusions and caveats: HLA-C-restricted TCR beta clonotypes specific for CMV led the ex vivo response.

TCRdb re-called the reads through MiXCR, storing one row per CDR3 protein. The sample lists around 800,000 distinct CDR3 sequences; less than 35% were seen once. The chain joins TRBV9 to TRBJ1-3, with D unclear. This sequence was found in a human donor in good health (CMV status not recorded). Some clones in this sample may be carry-over from other donors' samples. Specimen: cultured CD8+ T cells from PBMCs, collected from culture after CMV antigen stimulation. The CDR3 is CASSGVNTIYF. The CDR3 DNA reads TGTGCCAGCAGCGGAGTAAACACCATATATTTT.